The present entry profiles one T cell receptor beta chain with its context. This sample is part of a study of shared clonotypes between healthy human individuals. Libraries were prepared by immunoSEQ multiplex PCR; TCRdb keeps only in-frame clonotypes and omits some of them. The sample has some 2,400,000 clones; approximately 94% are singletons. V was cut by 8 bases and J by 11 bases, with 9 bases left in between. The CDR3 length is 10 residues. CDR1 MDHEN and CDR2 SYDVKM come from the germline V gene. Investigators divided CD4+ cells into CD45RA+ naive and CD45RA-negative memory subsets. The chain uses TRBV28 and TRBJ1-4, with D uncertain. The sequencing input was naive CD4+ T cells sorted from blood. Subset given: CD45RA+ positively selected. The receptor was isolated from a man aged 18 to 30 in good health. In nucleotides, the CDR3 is TGTGCCAGCCTCGGCGGGAAACTGTTTTTT. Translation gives CASLGGKLFF.